This T cell receptor (beta chain) was captured in a study of Graves' ophthalmopathy and Graves' hyperthyroidism. This clonotype was counted at least ten times. CDR1 is DFQATT and CDR2 is SNEGSKA in the germline V gene (reference sequence). The V and J ends lost 3 bases and 5 bases, in that order; junction bases with no gene match: 3. The CDR3 runs 15 residues. The study amplified TCR beta CDR3 regions using RNA transcripts. After a first-round RT-PCR with HTBI primers, a second-round multiplex PCR was run. TCRdb redid the calling of the multiplex PCR reads with MiXCR, one entry per CDR3 protein. The profile shows some 1.1 million distinct CDR3 sequences, 35% to 40% of them singletons.

The sequenced material came from peripheral blood or thyroid tissue (not recorded which). V usage is TRBV20-1 and J usage is TRBJ1-6, with TRBD1 matching over 11 bases. The TCR originated in an adult man with Graves' hyperthyroidism. CDR3 nucleotide sequence: TGCAGTGCTAGTGGACAGGGGGCCGATAATTCACCCCTCCACTTT. Its protein product is CSASGQGADNSPLHF.